This passage covers 25 T cell receptor beta chains from one sample sequenced in a study of breast tumors, draining lymph nodes, adjacent tissues. TCRdb ran MiXCR on the multiplex PCR reads and lists one entry per CDR3 protein. Of about 35,000 distinct CDR3 sequences listed, roughly 32% are singletons. The sequenced material came from breast tumor tissue. All receptors derive from a female donor with breast cancer. Some clones in this sample may be carry-over from other donors' samples.

There are many counts of this clonotype. The chain couples TRBV4-1 to TRBJ1-5; D remains ambiguous. CDR1 MGHRA and CDR2 YSYEKL come from the germline V gene. The ends were cut back, 0 bases at V and 9 bases at J, with 12 bases in the middle. This CDR3 comprises 14 residues. CDR3 DNA sequence: TGCGCCAGCAGCCAAGACCCAGGACCGGGGCCCCAGCATTTT. It specifies CASSQDPGPGPQHF.

This clonotype was picked up many times. The chain joins TRBV2 to TRBJ2-7; D gene uncertain. Trimming took off 8 bases at V and 6 bases at J, with 11 bases between the two ends. Per germline, CDR1 SNHLY and CDR2 FYNNEI. The CDR3 runs to 11 residues. In DNA, the CDR3 is TGTGCCAGCTCGCGTTTAGGCGAGCAGTACTTC. Its translation is CASSRLGEQYF.

This clonotype appeared many times. This chain uses TRBV4-1 with TRBJ2-7; 10 bases agree with TRBD2. Germline V gene lookup returns CDR1 MGHRA and CDR2 YSYEKL. This CDR3 has 15 residues. The trim removed 0 bases at V and 3 bases at J, leaving 2 bases unmatched. The CDR3 protein is CASSQELAGGYEQYF. Here the CDR3 DNA reads TGCGCCAGCAGCCAAGAGTTAGCGGGAGGCTACGAGCAGTACTTC.

To note about this clonotype: A much larger clone is a single base away; this may be a read error. V usage is TRBV7-2 and J usage is TRBJ2-2; 9 nucleotides align to TRBD1. The junction had 9 bases not matched to a gene; V was cut back by 6 bases and J by 10 bases. The V gene's germline CDR1 is SGHTA and CDR2 FQGNSA. This CDR3 comprises 14 residues. The DNA for the CDR3 is TGTGCCAGCAGGGGGACAGGGCAGGGCGAGGAGCTGTTTTTT. Translation: CASRGTGQGEELFF.

This clonotype was seen repeatedly, ten times or more. The genes are TRBV12-3 or TRBV12-4 and TRBJ2-1, with 12 bases aligning to TRBD2. The CDR3 runs to 15 residues. V lost 5 bases and J lost 5; bases outside the gene matches: 4. This CDR3 reads CASSIGLAGNNEQFF. The CDR3 DNA reads TGTGCCAGCAGTATCGGACTAGCGGGAAACAATGAGCAGTTCTTC.

The sample holds many counts of this clonotype. CDR3 in amino acids: CASSLASAQPQHF. The CDR3 DNA reads TGTGCCAGCAGTTTAGCCTCAGCTCAGCCCCAGCATTTT. This sequence joins TRBV12-3 or TRBV12-4 and TRBJ1-5; D uncertain. The CDR3 consists of 13 residues. Trimming stripped 0 bases from V and 6 bases from J, with 6 bases between.

Many counts were recorded for this clonotype. V is TRBV11-3 and J is TRBJ1-4; D is undetermined. V lost 5 bases to trimming and J lost 4 bases, with 23 bases between them. Germline loops: CDR1 SGHNT, CDR2 YENEEA. The CDR3 is made up of 18 amino acids. The CDR3 reads CASSEVQVGSRNNEKLFF. In nucleotides, the CDR3 is TGTGCCAGCAGCGAGGTCCAGGTCGGGAGCCGCAATAATGAAAAACTGTTTTTT.

V and J are TRBV6-1 and TRBJ1-5; D call uncertain. CDR3 size: 15 residues. V lost 7 bases to trimming and J lost 1 base, with 14 bases between them. Germline CDR1 reads MNHNS; CDR2 reads SASEGT. Here the CDR3 reads CASNRAGPSNQPQHF. The CDR3 coding sequence is TGTGCCAGCAATAGGGCAGGACCAAGCAATCAGCCCCAGCATTTT.

Of note for this clonotype: A read error may explain this, as a much larger clone is one base away. The CDR3 DNA reads as TGTGCCAGTAGTATAGCCAACAGACAAGGAAACACCATATATTTT. Its protein is CASSIANRQGNTIYF. The V and J genes are TRBV19 and TRBJ1-3; D is ambiguous. This CDR3 contains 15 residues. V lost 1 base and J 4 bases, leaving 11 bases between the germline ends. Germline V gene lookup returns CDR1 LNHDA and CDR2 SQIVND (reference sequence).

This clonotype is termed medium-sized. This chain joins TRBV10-1 and TRBJ2-1, with TRBD2 identical over 10 bases. The V segment lost 0 bases and the J segment 7 bases; nucleotides outside the gene matches: 3. CDR1 is WNHNN and CDR2 is SYGVQD in the germline V gene (reference sequence). The length of the CDR3 is 15 residues. CDR3 protein: CASSESVLAGNEQFF. The DNA of the CDR3 is TGCGCCAGCAGTGAGTCGGTACTAGCGGGAAATGAGCAGTTCTTC.

In its sample, this clonotype is medium-sized. This rearrangement joins TRBV7-3 to TRBJ2-2; no reliable D call. Trimming removed 2 bases from V and 1 base from J, with 8 bases in between. The CDR3 consists of 15 residues. Looked up from germline, CDR1 is SGHTA and CDR2 is FQGTGA. In DNA form, the CDR3 reads TGTGCCAGCAGCTTACTCGGCGGGAACACCGGGGAGCTGTTTTTT. Protein: CASSLLGGNTGELFF.

This clonotype showed up many times. The chain links TRBV6-1 to TRBJ2-7, with 7 positions matching TRBD2. V lost 8 bases and J lost 1; bases outside the gene matches: 5. CDR3 size: 13 residues. CDR1 is MNHNS and CDR2 is SASEGT in the germline V gene. CDR3 sequence reads: CASASGLSYEQYF. The CDR3 DNA is TGTGCCAGCGCTAGCGGACTGTCCTACGAGCAGTACTTC.

There are many counts of this clonotype. The rearrangement uses TRBV12-3 or TRBV12-4 and TRBJ2-1, with no clear D. Trimming cost V 7 bases and J 8 bases, with 15 bases left between them. The length of the CDR3 is 13 residues. The CDR3 DNA reads as TGTGCCAGCAATCGAGGAGACGGCTATGAGCAGTTCTTC. Amino acid sequence: CASNRGDGYEQFF.

The gene calls are TRBV29-1 and TRBJ2-7; 7 bases align to TRBD2. Germline CDR1 SQVTM, CDR2 ANQGSEA. The CDR3 covers 13 residues. V dropped 1 base and J dropped 6; count of bases not matched to a gene: 6. The CDR3 DNA reads TGCAGCGTTGAAGCTGGCAGGGAGGGCGAGCAGTACTTC. Protein sequence: CSVEAGREGEQYF.

Concerning this clonotype itself: Possible read error: a much larger clone is one base away. This chain joins TRBV11-3 and TRBJ1-6, with D unresolved. Germline-derived CDR1 and CDR2 are SGHNT and YENEEA. Trimming pared 2 bases from V and 7 bases from J, leaving 3 bases between. The CDR3 runs to 12 residues. CDR3 residues: CASSLTNSPLHF. The CDR3 DNA is TGTGCCAGCAGCTTAACCAATTCACCCCTCCACTTT. The full variable domain, in which reference TRBV11-3 and TRBJ1-6 provide the parts outside the CDR3, is EAGVVQSPRYKIIEKKQPVAFWCNPISGHNTLYWYLQNLGQGPELLIRYENEEAVDDSQLPKDRFSAERLKGVDSTLKIQPAELGDSAVYLCASSLTNSPLHFGNGTRLTVT.

The chain uses TRBV20-1 and TRBJ2-5; 9 bases align to TRBD2. The CDR3 has 14 residues. V lost 1 base and J lost 2; bases outside the gene matches: 2. Germline values: CDR1 DFQATT, CDR2 SNEGSKA (reference sequence). The CDR3 here is CSARASGMQETQYF. The CDR3 DNA reads as TGCAGTGCTAGAGCTAGCGGGATGCAAGAGACCCAGTACTTC.

This clonotype has ten or more counts. This chain's CDR3 is CASGTAYNSPLHF. For the CDR3, the DNA is TGTGCCTCCGGGACAGCTTATAATTCACCCCTCCACTTT. This chain links TRBV30 with TRBJ1-6; 7 nucleotides align to TRBD1. Germline CDR1 GTSNPN, CDR2 SVGIG (reference sequence). The CDR3 totals 13 residues. Unmatched junction bases numbered 4, after V lost 7 bases and J lost 4 bases.

This clonotype was seen many times. V gene TRBV6-1 combines with J gene TRBJ1-2; D gene uncertain. The germline V gene encodes CDR1 MNHNS and CDR2 SASEGT. The CDR3 consists of 12 residues. Trimming stripped 10 bases from V and 1 base from J, with 10 bases between. The CDR3 coding sequence is TGTGCCACAAATGACATTAACTATGGCTACACCTTC. Protein sequence: CATNDINYGYTF.

This clonotype showed up many times. The chain uses TRBV10-3 and TRBJ2-2, with 14 bases lining up with TRBD2. CDR3 length: 15 residues. The ends lost 10 bases at V and 6 bases at J; junction bases unmatched: 7. Germline V CDR1 and CDR2: ENHRY, SYGVKD. The chain's CDR3 is CATRGLAGGSGELFF. The CDR3 nucleotides read TGTGCCACCAGAGGACTAGCGGGAGGATCCGGGGAGCTGTTTTTT.

The chain joins TRBV28 to TRBJ1-2; possible D gene TRBD1, 6 bases. The CDR3 totals 15 residues. Trimming cost V 2 bases and J 3 bases, with 13 bases left between them. The germline CDR1 and CDR2 sequences are MDHEN and SYDVKM. The CDR3, as DNA: TGTGCCAGCAGTTTAAGTGGGGGCGCTGACTATGGCTACACCTTC. This encodes CASSLSGGADYGYTF.

By sample fraction, this clonotype is large. This chain connects TRBV12-3 or TRBV12-4 to TRBJ2-3; 8 bases align to TRBD2. The length of the CDR3 is 15 residues. Unmatched junction bases numbered 4, after V lost 5 bases and J lost 0 bases. CDR3 protein: CASSLGLASTDTQYF. CDR3 bases: TGTGCCAGCAGTCTAGGACTAGCTAGCACAGATACGCAGTATTTT.

This clonotype was found once. This could be a read error, since a much larger clone is one nucleotide away. This rearrangement joins TRBV11-3 to TRBJ2-1, with TRBD1 matching over 7 bases. This CDR3 region has 13 residues. Germline V lookup: CDR1 SGHNT, CDR2 YENEEA. DNA of the CDR3: TGTGCCAGCGGCTTAGTAGGGGGCGGCGTGCAGTTCTTC. The encoded protein is CASGLVGGGVQFF.

The chain joins TRBV12-3 or TRBV12-4 to TRBJ1-6, with 7 bases matching TRBD1. CDR3 length: 15 amino acids. V lost 3 bases to trimming and J lost 6 bases; unmatched junction nucleotides: 5. In nucleotides, the CDR3 is TGTGCCAGCAGTTTTTTGCAGGGGGGTAATTCACCCCTCCACTTT. Translation: CASSFLQGGNSPLHF.

As concerns this clonotype: The junction and the germline gene differ at one end; a read error may be behind it. This CDR3 reads CASSLPLTGYERYF. The CDR3 bases are TGTGCCAGCAGTTTACCTCTGACGGGCTACGAGCGGTACTTC. The chain links TRBV28 to TRBJ2-7; no reliable D call. Germline CDR1 MDHEN, CDR2 SYDVKM. The CDR3 is 14 amino acids.

This clonotype showed up many times. The V gene is TRBV19, the J gene TRBJ2-3, with 8 bases lining up with TRBD2. With 1 base clipped from V and 4 bases from J, the junction kept 4 bases outside the gene matches. CDR1 LNHDA and CDR2 SQIVND come from the germline V gene (reference sequence). The CDR3 length is 15 residues. CDR3 sequence reads: CASSIGAGGPDTQYF. The CDR3 nucleotides are TGTGCCAGTAGTATAGGGGCGGGAGGACCAGATACGCAGTATTTT.